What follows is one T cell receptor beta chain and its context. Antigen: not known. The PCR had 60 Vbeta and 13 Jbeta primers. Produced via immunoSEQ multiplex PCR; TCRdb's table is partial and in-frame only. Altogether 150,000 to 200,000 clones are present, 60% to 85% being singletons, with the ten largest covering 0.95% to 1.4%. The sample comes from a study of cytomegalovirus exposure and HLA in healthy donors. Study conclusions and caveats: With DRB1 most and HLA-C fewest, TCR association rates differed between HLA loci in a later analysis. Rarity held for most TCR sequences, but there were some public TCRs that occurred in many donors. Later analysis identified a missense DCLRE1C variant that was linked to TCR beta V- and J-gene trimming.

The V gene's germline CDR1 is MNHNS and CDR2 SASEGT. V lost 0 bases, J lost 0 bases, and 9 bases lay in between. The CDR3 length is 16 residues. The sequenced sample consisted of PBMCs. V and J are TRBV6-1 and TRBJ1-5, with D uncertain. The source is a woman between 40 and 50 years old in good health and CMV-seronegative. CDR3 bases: TGTGCCAGCAGTGAAGCGGCGGTTGGTAGCAATCAGCCCCAGCATTTT. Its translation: CASSEAAVGSNQPQHF.